Shown below are 25 T cell receptor beta chains from a single sample sequenced in a study of blood T cells in healthy people across ages. Primed by a sample-barcoded 5' primer and a J-beta primer mix, a second PCR proceeded for about 7 to 12 cycles. TCRdb fed the 5' RACE reads into MiXCR, producing one record per CDR3 protein. The table includes fewer than 2,000,000 distinct CDR3 sequences, 30% to 35% detected once. The sequenced sample was blood. The receptors derive from a woman aged 25 to 39 in good health.

This chain connects TRBV7-3 to TRBJ2-1; D might be TRBD1 or TRBD2, each matching 5 bases. V was cut by 0 bases and J by 9 bases, with 12 bases left in between. The CDR3 is 14 amino acids. Germline-derived CDR1 and CDR2 are SGHTA and FQGTGA. The CDR3 here is CASSLTSGPGEQFF. The CDR3 nucleotides read TGTGCCAGCAGCTTAACGTCGGGGCCCGGTGAGCAGTTCTTC.

This clonotype was detected a few times. The J gene is TRBJ1-2, the V gene TRBV3-1; the D gene is possibly TRBD1 (5 bases). Germline assignment: CDR1 LGHDT and CDR2 YNNKEL (reference sequence). The CDR3 length is 14 residues. Trimming took 1 base from V and 7 from J, leaving 13 bases between them. The CDR3 region has the DNA TGTGCCAGCAGCCAAGTGACAGATCCACTTGGCTACACCTTC. Translation gives CASSQVTDPLGYTF.

The chain is built from TRBV7-2 and TRBJ2-3, with D perhaps matching TRBD2 (7 bases). Between the trimmed V and J ends, which lost 6 bases and 2 bases, there was a span of 21 bases. This CDR3 is built from 17 residues. The germline V gene encodes CDR1 SGHTA and CDR2 FQGNSA. The chain's CDR3 is CASRLRGGSPFTDTQYF. CDR3 DNA sequence: TGTGCCAGCAGGTTGAGGGGGGGCTCGCCGTTCACAGATACGCAGTATTTT. Supplemented by reference TRBV7-2 and TRBJ2-3, the full variable domain reads GAGVSQSPSNKVTEKGKDVELRCDPISGHTALYWYRQSLGQGLEFLIYFQGNSAPDKSGLPSDRFSAERTGGSVSTLTIQRTQQEDSAVYLCASRLRGGSPFTDTQYFGPGTRLTVL.

The chain joins TRBV4-1 to TRBJ1-6; 8 bases line up with TRBD1. The CDR3 totals 15 residues. Germline V lookup: CDR1 MGHRA, CDR2 YSYEKL. Trimming cost V 5 bases and J 7 bases; bases outside gene matches: 7. Written as DNA, the CDR3 is TGCGCCAGCAGCACACGGACAGGGAGGAATTCACCCCTCCACTTT. Its translation: CASSTRTGRNSPLHF.

V is TRBV9 and J is TRBJ1-1, with D possibly being TRBD1 (5 bases). Trimming removed 0 bases at V and 0 bases at J, with 9 bases between. CDR3 length: 15 amino acids. The germline CDR1 and CDR2 sequences are SGDLS and YYNGEE. CDR3 in amino acids: CASSVVGAMNTEAFF. The CDR3 coding sequence is TGTGCCAGCAGCGTAGTTGGGGCGATGAACACTGAAGCTTTCTTT. Filled out from reference TRBV9 and TRBJ1-1, the complete variable domain reads DSGVTQTPKHLITATGQRVTLRCSPRSGDLSVYWYQQSLDQGLQFLIQYYNGEERAKGNILERFSAQQFPDLHSELNLSSLELGDSALYFCASSVVGAMNTEAFFGQGTRLTVV.

This clonotype occurred many times. In DNA form, the CDR3 reads TGCAGTGCTAGAGAACAGCGGGGGGTGACCACAGATACGCAGTATTTT. This encodes CSAREQRGVTTDTQYF. The gene calls are TRBV20-1 and TRBJ2-3; TRBD2 matches 9 bases. Germline CDR1 reads DFQATT; CDR2 reads SNEGSKA (reference sequence). This CDR3 is built from 16 residues. V lost 0 bases to trimming and J lost 2 bases; unmatched junction nucleotides: 6.

J is TRBJ1-2 and V is TRBV3-1; D gene ambiguous. CDR1 and CDR2 from the germline V gene are LGHDT and YNNKEL (reference sequence). V was shortened by 0 bases and J by 5 bases, with 10 bases between the two germline ends. CDR3 length: 14 residues. Here the CDR3 reads CASSQELTTYGYTF. As DNA, the CDR3 is TGTGCCAGCAGCCAAGAGCTGACAACATATGGCTACACCTTC. Looking up the rest from reference TRBV3-1 and TRBJ1-2 gives the full variable domain: DTAVSQTPKYLVTQMGNDKSIKCEQNLGHDTMYWYKQDSKKFLKIMFSYNNKELIINETVPNRFSPKSPDKAHLNLHINSLELGDSAVYFCASSQELTTYGYTFGSGTRLTVV.

The rearrangement joins TRBV5-1 to TRBJ2-1, with TRBD1 as a possible D gene (6 bases). V dropped 1 base and J dropped 3 bases, with 14 bases sitting between them. CDR1 is SGHRS and CDR2 is YFSETQ in the germline V gene. This CDR3 has 16 amino acids. CDR3 DNA sequence: TGCGCCAGCAGCTTGTCGAACAGGGTTGTCTACAATGAGCAGTTCTTC. This encodes CASSLSNRVVYNEQFF.

J is TRBJ1-2 and V is TRBV2; 9 bases match TRBD1. Trimming removed 2 bases from V and 5 bases from J; junction bases left unmatched: 15. This CDR3 has 18 amino acids. Germline V gene data show CDR1 as SNHLY and CDR2 as FYNNEI. The CDR3 region is CASSERRRAGTGNYGYTF. Written as DNA, the CDR3 is TGTGCCAGCAGTGAACGGCGGCGGGCCGGGACAGGGAATTATGGCTACACCTTC.

This clonotype has only one observation. The rearrangement uses TRBV14 and TRBJ1-2; unclear D gene. CDR3 length: 16 residues. CDR1 is SGHDN and CDR2 is FVKESK in the germline V gene. V was pared by 2 bases and J by 0 bases, with 13 bases between. CDR3 in DNA: TGTGCCAGCAGCCAACTCCGCCGCAGCGCTAACTATGGCTACACCTTC. This translates into CASSQLRRSANYGYTF.

This clonotype was detected only a few times. The chain is built from TRBV20-1 and TRBJ2-1; D is possibly TRBD1 or TRBD2 (5 bases each). Looked up from germline, CDR1 is DFQATT and CDR2 is SNEGSKA (reference sequence). The ends were cut back, 6 bases at V and 0 bases at J, with 18 bases in the middle. This CDR3 has 16 amino acids. The CDR3 loop reads CSANPVVGTSYNEQFF. The CDR3 DNA reads as TGCAGTGCCAATCCTGTAGTAGGGACCTCCTACAATGAGCAGTTCTTC.

This clonotype has a handful of counts. V and J are TRBV5-1 and TRBJ2-1; 8 bases are a match to TRBD2. Germline lookup yields CDR1 SGHRS and CDR2 YFSETQ. V trimming: 4 bases; J trimming: 15 bases; junction bases outside the gene matches: 12. CDR3 length: 13 residues. CDR3 amino acids: CASSPGAGTRTFF. The DNA for the CDR3 is TGCGCCAGCAGCCCGGGGGCCGGGACTAGGACGTTCTTC.

Details on this clonotype: A much larger clone lies one base from this, so it may be a read error. The chain carries TRBV21-1 and TRBJ2-6. TRBV21-1 is a recognized pseudogene. CDR3 size: 15 residues. In DNA, the CDR3 is TGTGCCAGCAGCAAAGGAGTCTCTGGGGCCAACGTCCTGACTTTC. It translates to CASSKGVSGANVLTF.

This sequence joins TRBV20-1 and TRBJ2-5; D perhaps matches TRBD2 (6 bases). From germline, CDR1 is DFQATT and CDR2 SNEGSKA (reference sequence). The CDR3 consists of 12 residues. V shed 0 bases and J shed 4 bases, with 6 bases lying between them. In DNA form, the CDR3 reads TGCAGTGCTAGAGATAGCGGAGAGACCCAGTACTTC. Translated: CSARDSGETQYF.

The V gene is TRBV18, the J gene TRBJ2-5, with D perhaps being TRBD1 or TRBD2 (5 bases each). The CDR3 loop spans 16 amino acids. Germline V gives CDR1 KGHSH, CDR2 LQKENI. V lost 0 bases to trimming and J lost 5 bases, with 16 bases between them. The CDR3 region has the DNA TGTGCCAGCTCACCACCGGTCAGGGCGGCGGGTGAGACCCAGTACTTC. The encoded protein is CASSPPVRAAGETQYF.

The CDR3 here is CASSQEAGGREQFF. The CDR3 nucleotides read TGCGCCAGCAGCCAAGAAGCGGGGGGTAGAGAGCAGTTCTTC. The chain joins TRBV4-1 to TRBJ2-1, with TRBD2 identical over 9 bases. Per the germline V gene, CDR1 is MGHRA and CDR2 is YSYEKL. The CDR3 contains 14 residues. The J segment lost 10 bases and the V segment lost 0 bases, leaving 4 bases of the junction unmatched.

This clonotype occurred a few times. This sequence joins TRBV12-3 or TRBV12-4 and TRBJ2-1; D is undetermined. Deletions cut 5 bases from V and 0 bases from J, with 17 bases between. The CDR3 loop spans 17 amino acids. The chain's CDR3 is CASSTRPRESSYNEQFF. The CDR3 region has the DNA TGTGCCAGCAGTACCCGACCAAGGGAAAGCTCCTACAATGAGCAGTTCTTC.

This clonotype was detected only a few times. The chain is built from TRBV20-1 and TRBJ1-5, with 7 bases that match TRBD1. Unmatched junction bases numbered 3, after V lost 6 bases and J lost 4 bases. CDR1 is DFQATT, CDR2 SNEGSKA, per germline (reference sequence). The CDR3 runs to 12 residues. The CDR3 DNA reads TGCAGTGCCGGACAGGCTAATCAGCCCCAGCATTTT. Its translation: CSAGQANQPQHF.

V usage is TRBV7-9 and J usage is TRBJ2-1, with D perhaps TRBD1 (6 bases). V was shortened by 0 bases and J by 2 bases, with 14 bases between the two germline ends. Germline V CDR1 and CDR2: SEHNR, FQNEAQ (reference sequence). CDR3 size: 17 residues. DNA for the CDR3: TGTGCCAGCAGCTTAGCTGGTTGGGGGCCCCCCTACAATGAGCAGTTCTTC. This sequence encodes CASSLAGWGPPYNEQFF.

The V and J genes are TRBV27 and TRBJ2-1; a possible D gene is TRBD1 (6 bases). The J call may be wrong; the DNA end is better matched by TRBJ2-7. The CDR3 length is 13 residues. The germline V gene encodes CDR1 MNHEY and CDR2 SMNVEV (reference sequence). The CDR3 is CASSPRGPGEQYF. The DNA of the CDR3 is TGTGCCAGCAGTCCCAGGGGACCGGGTGAGCAGTACTTC.

Many counts were recorded for this clonotype. An end of the junction differs from the germline gene, which may be a read error. This chain links TRBV7-2 with TRBJ2-7, with TRBD2 as a possible D gene (6 bases). This CDR3 has 15 residues. Germline values: CDR1 SGHTA, CDR2 FQGNSA. Here the CDR3 DNA reads TGCGCCAGCAGTTTGGGGGGAGGAAGGTCCTACGAGCAGTACTTC. Translated, it gives CASSLGGGRSYEQYF.

The chain is built from TRBV20-1 and TRBJ2-5; TRBD2 matches at 7 bases. Germline V gene sequence: CDR1 DFQATT, CDR2 SNEGSKA (reference sequence). The CDR3 extends over 15 amino acids. The trim removed 5 bases at V and 5 bases at J, leaving 14 bases unmatched. CDR3 DNA sequence: TGCAGTGCTCTAGGGGCCACGGGAGGAGGTGAGACCCAGTACTTC. This encodes CSALGATGGGETQYF.

Turning to this clonotype: An end of the junction does not agree with germline; a read error may underlie this. This sequence joins TRBV20-1 and TRBJ1-2; D is unresolved. The CDR3 runs to 15 residues. CDR1 is DFQATT and CDR2 is SNEGSKA in the germline V gene (reference sequence). The CDR3 DNA reads as TGCAGTGCTACTAAGTCCCAGGTGGCGGATGATGGCCACACCTTC. Translated: CSATKSQVADDGHTF.

V gene TRBV6-2 or TRBV6-3 combines with J gene TRBJ2-5, with D perhaps TRBD2 (5 bases). The CDR3 sequence is 15 residues long. Deletions cut 1 base from V and 2 bases from J, with 11 bases between. CDR1 is MNHEY and CDR2 is SVGEGT in the germline V gene. The CDR3 loop reads CASSYLDLRQETQYF. Written as DNA, the CDR3 is TGTGCCAGCAGTTACTTGGACTTGAGACAAGAGACCCAGTACTTC.

The gene calls are TRBV7-9 and TRBJ2-1; TRBD2 matches at 10 bases. CDR3 length equals 15 residues. The germline CDR1 and CDR2 sequences are SEHNR and FQNEAQ (reference sequence). Trimming at V came to 4 bases and at J to 8 bases, leaving 8 bases not matched to a gene. The CDR3 sequence is CASSSPASGSDEQFF. DNA for the CDR3: TGTGCCAGCAGCTCCCCGGCTAGCGGGAGTGATGAGCAGTTCTTC. The full variable domain, completed using reference TRBV7-9 and TRBJ2-1, is DTGVSQNPRHKITKRGQNVTFRCDPISEHNRLYWYRQTLGQGPEFLTYFQNEAQLEKSRLLSDRFSAERPKGSFSTLEIQRTEQGDSAMYLCASSSPASGSDEQFFGPGTRLTVL.